Presented here are 23 T cell receptor beta chains from one specimen sequenced in a study of blood T cell repertoires in COVID-19. Clones were sequenced by immunoSEQ multiplex PCR, and TCRdb holds only the in-frame ones, with some missing. This sample has 300,000 to 400,000 clones, with 87% found just once. Sequencing was performed on peripheral blood. The receptors shown here come from a man aged 50 to 59 with active or convalescent COVID-19.

This clone is a singleton in its sample. The J gene is TRBJ1-1, the V gene TRBV10-3; TRBD1 matches 7 bases. Germline V gives CDR1 ENHRY, CDR2 SYGVKD. The length of the CDR3 is 14 residues. With V trimmed by 6 bases and J by 5 bases, 9 bases remained unmatched. CDR3 nucleotide sequence: TGTGCCATCAGACCCGGGACAGCCGTAACTGAAGCTTTCTTT. It is translated as CAIRPGTAVTEAFF.

V is TRBV30 and J is TRBJ2-7; D not certain. Germline CDR1 GTSNPN, CDR2 SVGIG (reference sequence). V was cut by 0 bases and J by 0 bases, with 9 bases left in between. The CDR3 runs 14 residues. The CDR3, as DNA: TGTGCCTGGAGTGTCGGGTCCTACTCCTACGAGCAGTACTTC. Residues: CAWSVGSYSYEQYF.

The J gene is TRBJ2-1, the V gene TRBV19; 8 bases align to TRBD1. Trimming at V came to 1 base and at J to 5 bases, leaving 7 bases not matched to a gene. Germline V lookup: CDR1 LNHDA, CDR2 SQIVND (reference sequence). The CDR3 sequence is 16 residues long. CDR3 nucleotides: TGTGCCAGTAGTATAGGTGCAGGGGGCGCGAACAATGAGCAGTTCTTC. The encoded protein is CASSIGAGGANNEQFF.

The chain has TRBV28 and TRBJ2-7, with TRBD2 matching 11 bases. The CDR3 consists of 15 residues. Germline V gene data show CDR1 as MDHEN and CDR2 as SYDVKM. Germline trimming cut 10 bases from V and 0 bases from J; bases unmatched to any gene: 8. The CDR3 DNA reads TGTGCCACCGATCTAGCGGGGGGAAGCTCCTACGAGCAGTACTTC. It is translated as CATDLAGGSSYEQYF.

V is TRBV2 and J is TRBJ1-2; TRBD1 might be the D (6 bases). Trimming left V 3 bases short and J 5 bases short, with 13 bases between. The germline V gene encodes CDR1 SNHLY and CDR2 FYNNEI. The CDR3 extends over 14 amino acids. The CDR3 spells CASSEGQAGYGYTF. The CDR3 DNA reads as TGTGCCAGCAGTGAGGGACAAGCGGGGTATGGCTACACCTTC.

This chain uses TRBV7-9 with TRBJ1-4, with 8 bases matching TRBD1. The J segment lost 0 bases and the V segment lost 5 bases, leaving 11 bases of the junction unmatched. Germline CDR1 reads SEHNR; CDR2 reads FQNEAQ (reference sequence). This CDR3 spans 18 amino acids. The DNA for the CDR3 is TGTGCCAGCAGCCGGGGACAGGACACCCTGGCAACTAATGAAAAACTGTTTTTT. Its translation is CASSRGQDTLATNEKLFF.

The chain couples TRBV15 to TRBJ1-5; 7 bases are shared with TRBD1. Germline assignment: CDR1 LNHNV and CDR2 YYDKDF (reference sequence). The CDR3 runs 14 residues. Germline trimming cut 5 bases from V and 5 bases from J; bases unmatched to any gene: 6. CDR3 nucleotide sequence: TGTGCCACCAGCGAAGGGGGCGGGGATCAGCCCCAGCATTTT. Protein: CATSEGGGDQPQHF.

J is TRBJ1-3 and V is TRBV4-1; the D is unclear. Trimming stripped 2 bases from V and 4 bases from J, with 9 bases between. CDR1 MGHRA and CDR2 YSYEKL come from the germline V gene. The CDR3 extends over 14 amino acids. CDR3 in amino acids: CASSQFGVGNTIYF. In DNA, the CDR3 is TGCGCCAGCAGCCAATTCGGGGTCGGAAACACCATATATTTT.

V usage is TRBV15 and J usage is TRBJ1-2, with TRBD1 matching over 10 bases. Germline values: CDR1 LNHNV, CDR2 YYDKDF (reference sequence). The CDR3 has 17 amino acids. Trimming at V came to 4 bases and at J to 0 bases, leaving 8 bases not matched to a gene. CDR3 loop: CATSTRQGALSNYGYTF. CDR3 DNA sequence: TGTGCCACCAGCACAAGACAGGGGGCTTTGTCTAACTATGGCTACACCTTC.

This clone was seen a handful of times. The J gene is TRBJ2-2, the V gene TRBV10-1, with TRBD2 matching 12 bases. This CDR3 region has 16 residues. The germline gives CDR1 WNHNN, CDR2 SYGVQD (reference sequence). The V segment lost 2 bases and the J segment 6 bases; nucleotides outside the gene matches: 4. Written as DNA, the CDR3 is TGCGCCAGCAGTGAGGGAACTAGCGGGAGGTCCGGGGAGCTGTTTTTT. Its translation: CASSEGTSGRSGELFF.

The chain couples TRBV28 to TRBJ1-2; D is possibly TRBD1 (6 bases). Germline values: CDR1 MDHEN, CDR2 SYDVKM. The CDR3 sequence is 13 residues long. V was shortened by 2 bases and J by 4 bases, with 8 bases between the two germline ends. This chain's CDR3 is CASSLSRGYGYTF. In DNA, the CDR3 is TGTGCCAGCAGTTTAAGCAGGGGCTATGGCTACACCTTC.

The chain joins TRBV28 to TRBJ2-7; 9 positions match TRBD2. Germline V gene data show CDR1 as MDHEN and CDR2 as SYDVKM. This CDR3 is 16 amino acids long. V was pared by 5 bases and J by 3 bases, with 11 bases of the junction left unmatched. CDR3 DNA sequence: TGTGCCAGCAGTCCTCTTAGCGGGAGAGGAATCTACGAGCAGTACTTC. Amino acid sequence: CASSPLSGRGIYEQYF. Based on the CDR3 plus reference TRBV28 and TRBJ2-7, the full variable domain is DVKVTQSSRYLVKRTGEKVFLECVQDMDHENMFWYRQDPGLGLRLIYFSYDVKMKEKGDIPEGYSVSREKKERFSLILESASTNQTSMYLCASSPLSGRGIYEQYFGPGTRLTVT.

This clone was seen only once. The rearrangement links TRBV10-3 to TRBJ2-3, with 8 bases matching TRBD2. In germline, CDR1 is ENHRY, CDR2 SYGVKD. This CDR3 spans 16 amino acids. Germline trimming cut 4 bases from V and 2 bases from J; bases unmatched to any gene: 8. CDR3 protein: CAISASAGVPTDTQYF. The CDR3 DNA is TGTGCCATCAGTGCGTCAGCGGGAGTCCCCACAGATACGCAGTATTTT.

This clone was counted only a few times. The V call is TRBV2, the J call TRBJ1-6, with TRBD1 matching 8 bases. The CDR3 is 15 amino acids. The germline gives CDR1 SNHLY, CDR2 FYNNEI. Trimming removed 5 bases from V and 13 bases from J; junction bases left unmatched: 13. The CDR3 here is CASSLQGAGARPLHF. The DNA for the CDR3 is TGTGCCAGCAGTCTCCAGGGGGCAGGGGCTAGGCCCCTCCACTTT.

The chain joins TRBV19 to TRBJ1-6, with D unresolved. V lost 5 bases to trimming and J lost 9 bases, with 17 bases between them. The CDR3 length is 15 residues. Germline CDR1 LNHDA, CDR2 SQIVND (reference sequence). In DNA form, the CDR3 reads TGTGCCAGTAGTCAGGCTCTAAGACCCTTTTCACCCCTCCACTTT. Its protein is CASSQALRPFSPLHF.

The CDR3 spells CASSVGAGGTETQYF. The DNA of the CDR3 is TGTGCCAGCAGCGTCGGTGCGGGGGGTACTGAGACCCAGTACTTC. The chain links TRBV9 to TRBJ2-5; the match to TRBD2 covers 8 bases. CDR1 and CDR2 (germline): SGDLS, YYNGEE. The CDR3 covers 15 residues. J lost 5 bases, V lost 2 bases, and 8 bases had no gene match.

The sample holds a few counts of this clone. The rearrangement uses TRBV6-6 and TRBJ2-7; D perhaps matches TRBD2 (5 bases). The CDR3 totals 14 residues. The V end was cut by 4 bases, the J end by 5 bases, with 15 bases between. Per the germline V gene, CDR1 is MNHNY and CDR2 is SVGAGI (reference sequence). The CDR3 spells CASSWPLPGDEQYF. CDR3 nucleotides: TGTGCCAGCAGTTGGCCCCTCCCCGGGGACGAGCAGTACTTC.

This clone came up once. The rearrangement joins TRBV27 to TRBJ2-7; 10 bases fit TRBD2. The CDR3 is 16 amino acids. The V and J ends lost 4 bases and 0 bases, in that order; junction bases with no gene match: 6. Germline V gene data show CDR1 as MNHEY and CDR2 as SMNVEV (reference sequence). The CDR3 here is CASSSLAGGASYEQYF. DNA for the CDR3: TGTGCCAGCAGTTCCTTAGCGGGAGGCGCCTCCTACGAGCAGTACTTC.

The genes are TRBV28 and TRBJ1-1; 8 positions agree with TRBD1. The ends lost 4 bases at V and 4 bases at J; junction bases unmatched: 11. CDR1 MDHEN and CDR2 SYDVKM come from the germline V gene. The CDR3 loop spans 16 amino acids. In DNA, the CDR3 is TGTGCCAGCAGTTCCCCCGCAGGGGGCGCAATCACTGAAGCTTTCTTT. Its translation: CASSSPAGGAITEAFF.

Regarding this clone: An end of the junction does not agree with germline; a read error may underlie this. This chain joins TRBV13 and TRBJ1-6; 8 nucleotides agree with TRBD1. The CDR3 loop spans 15 amino acids. The germline V gene encodes CDR1 PRHDT and CDR2 FYEKMQ (reference sequence). The CDR3 loop is CASSLGDRGNSPLHF. CDR3 sequence (DNA): TGTGCCAGCAGCCTAGGTGACAGGGGTAATTCACCCCTCCACTTT. Supplemented by reference TRBV13 and TRBJ1-6, the full variable domain reads AAGVIQSPRHLIKEKRETATLKCYPIPRHDTVYWYQQGPGQDPQFLISFYEKMQSDKGSIPDRFSAQQFSDYHSELNMSSLELGDSALYFCASSLGDRGNSPLHFGNGTRLTVT.

The chain couples TRBV5-3 to TRBJ2-7; perhaps TRBD1 as D (5 bases). TRBV5-3 is an open reading frame whose function is uncertain. There are 14 residues in the CDR3. The V gene lost 3 bases and the J gene lost 0 bases, with 10 bases spanning the gap. The CDR3 region is CARSCGHLSYEQYF. The CDR3 DNA sequence: TGTGCCAGAAGCTGTGGACATCTCTCCTACGAGCAGTACTTC.

The V and J genes are TRBV23-1 and TRBJ2-7; tentative D call: TRBD1 (6 bases). TRBV23-1 is classed as an ORF, of uncertain function. The V end lost 0 bases, the J end lost 3 bases, and 21 bases lay between the germline ends. This CDR3 comprises 18 residues. This CDR3 is CASSQSVKGDRLFYEQYF. The DNA of the CDR3 is TGCGCCAGCAGTCAATCTGTGAAGGGGGACCGCCTTTTCTACGAGCAGTACTTC.

The CDR3 region has the DNA TGTGCCAGCAGCCCCCGACTAGTCGGAGGGGAGCAGTTCTTC. It specifies CASSPRLVGGEQFF. V is TRBV14 and J is TRBJ2-1; D perhaps matches TRBD2 (6 bases). V was cut by 4 bases and J by 10 bases, with 17 bases left in between. This CDR3 is 14 amino acids long. Germline loops: CDR1 SGHDN, CDR2 FVKESK.